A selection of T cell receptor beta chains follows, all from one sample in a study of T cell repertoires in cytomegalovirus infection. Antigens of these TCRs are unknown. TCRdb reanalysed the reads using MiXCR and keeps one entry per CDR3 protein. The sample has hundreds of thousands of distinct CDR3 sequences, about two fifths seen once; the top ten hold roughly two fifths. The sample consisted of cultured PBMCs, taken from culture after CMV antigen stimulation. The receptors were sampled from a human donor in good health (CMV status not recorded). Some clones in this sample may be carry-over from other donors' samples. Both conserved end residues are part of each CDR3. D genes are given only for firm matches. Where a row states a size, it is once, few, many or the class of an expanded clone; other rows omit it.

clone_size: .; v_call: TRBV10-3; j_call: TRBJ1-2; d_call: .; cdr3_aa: CAITTMGGGYTF; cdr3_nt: TGTGCCATCACCACGATGGGTGGCGGCTACACCTTC
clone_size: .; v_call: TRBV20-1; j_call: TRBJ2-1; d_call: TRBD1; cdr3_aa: CSARGHQAYNEQFF; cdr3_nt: TGCAGTGCGAGGGGGCACCAAGCCTACAATGAGCAGTTCTTC
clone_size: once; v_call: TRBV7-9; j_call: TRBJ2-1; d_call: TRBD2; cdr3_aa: CASSPRVGRDEQFF; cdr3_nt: TGTGCCAGCAGCCCTCGCGTCGGGAGGGATGAGCAGTTCTTC
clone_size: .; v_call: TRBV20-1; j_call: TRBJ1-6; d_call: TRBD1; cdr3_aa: CSAGGFGDSRSYNSPLHF; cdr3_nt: TGCAGTGCTGGGGGGTTTGGGGACAGTCGCTCCTATAATTCACCCCTCCACTTT
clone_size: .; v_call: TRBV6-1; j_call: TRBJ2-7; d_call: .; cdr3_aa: CASSERGPYEQYF; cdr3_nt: TGTGCCAGCAGTGAAAGGGGTCCCTACGAGCAGTACTTC
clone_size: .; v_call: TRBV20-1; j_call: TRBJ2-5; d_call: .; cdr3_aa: CSTRGGWETQYF; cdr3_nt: TGCAGTACCCGAGGAGGCTGGGAGACCCAGTACTTC
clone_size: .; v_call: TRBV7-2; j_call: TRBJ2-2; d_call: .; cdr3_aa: CASSPEGWTGELFF; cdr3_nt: TGTGCCAGCTCTCCCGAGGGCTGGACCGGGGAGCTGTTTTTT
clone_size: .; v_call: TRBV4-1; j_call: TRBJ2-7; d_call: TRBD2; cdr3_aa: CASSQGLANYEQYF; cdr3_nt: TGCGCCAGCAGCCAAGGACTAGCCAACTACGAGCAGTACTTC
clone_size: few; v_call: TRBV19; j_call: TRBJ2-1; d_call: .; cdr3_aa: CASSIGGWNEQFF; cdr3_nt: TGTGCCAGTAGTATAGGCGGATGGAATGAGCAGTTCTTC
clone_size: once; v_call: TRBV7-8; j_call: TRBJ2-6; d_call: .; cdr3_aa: CASSLGWRGRSGANVLTF; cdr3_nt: TGTGCCAGCAGCTTAGGTTGGAGGGGGCGCTCCGGGGCCAACGTCCTGACTTTC
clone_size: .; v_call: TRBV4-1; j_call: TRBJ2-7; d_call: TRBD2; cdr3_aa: CASSPGSPTSGRGLYEQYF; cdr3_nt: TGCGCCAGCAGCCCAGGGAGTCCCACTAGCGGGAGAGGTCTCTACGAGCAGTACTTC
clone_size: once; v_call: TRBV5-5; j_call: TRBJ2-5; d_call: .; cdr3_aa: CASSSLGGATQYF; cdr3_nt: TGTGCCAGCAGCTCCCTAGGCGGTGCGACCCAGTACTTC
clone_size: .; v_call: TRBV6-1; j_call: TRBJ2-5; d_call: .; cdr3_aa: CASSEPRTAAQETQYF; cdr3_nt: TGTGCCAGCAGTGAGCCCCGGACAGCAGCCCAAGAGACCCAGTACTTC
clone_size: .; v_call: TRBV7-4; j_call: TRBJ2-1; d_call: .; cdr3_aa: CASSLVSGTHWTDEQFF; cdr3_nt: TGTGCCAGCAGCTTGGTCTCCGGGACTCATTGGACGGATGAGCAGTTCTTC
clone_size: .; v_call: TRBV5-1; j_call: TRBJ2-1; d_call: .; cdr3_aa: CASYLSDNEQFF; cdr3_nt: TGCGCCAGCTACCTCTCCGACAATGAGCAGTTCTTC
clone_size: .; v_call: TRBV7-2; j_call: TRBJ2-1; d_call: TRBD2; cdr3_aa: CASSLSGTSFNEQFF; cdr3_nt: TGTGCCAGCAGCTTATCCGGGACTAGTTTCAATGAGCAGTTCTTC
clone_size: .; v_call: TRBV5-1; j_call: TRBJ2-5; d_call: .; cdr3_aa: CASTEEGGETQYF; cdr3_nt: TGCGCCAGCACCGAAGAGGGGGGAGAGACCCAGTACTTC
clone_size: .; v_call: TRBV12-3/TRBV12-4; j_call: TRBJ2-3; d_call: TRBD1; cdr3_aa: CASGPTGLSTDTQYF; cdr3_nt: TGTGCCAGCGGACCGACAGGGTTGAGCACAGATACGCAGTATTTT
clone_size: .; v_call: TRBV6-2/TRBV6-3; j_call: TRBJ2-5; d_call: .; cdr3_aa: CASSVLVAGETQYF; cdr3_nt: TGTGCCAGCAGTGTCCTCGTAGCAGGAGAGACCCAGTACTTC
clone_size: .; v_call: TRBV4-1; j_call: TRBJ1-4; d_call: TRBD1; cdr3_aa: CASSQEGGTGLEKLFF; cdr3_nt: TGCGCCAGCAGCCAAGAGGGGGGGACAGGGCTTGAAAAACTGTTTTTT
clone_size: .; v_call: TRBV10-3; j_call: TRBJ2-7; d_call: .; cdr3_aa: CAISGGGSEQYF; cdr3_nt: TGTGCCATCAGTGGAGGGGGAAGCGAGCAGTACTTC
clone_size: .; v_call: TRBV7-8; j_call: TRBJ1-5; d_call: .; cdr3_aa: CASSQNRMARNQPQHF; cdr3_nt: TGTGCCAGCAGCCAGAACCGGATGGCCCGCAATCAGCCCCAGCATTTT
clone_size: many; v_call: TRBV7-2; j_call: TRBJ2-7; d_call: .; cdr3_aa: CASSSRRGRTYEQYF; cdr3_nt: TGTGCCAGCAGCTCTCGCCGGGGGCGGACCTACGAGCAGTACTTC
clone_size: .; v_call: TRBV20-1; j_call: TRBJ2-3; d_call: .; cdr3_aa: CICAQGADTQYF; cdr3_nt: TGCATTTGTGCACAGGGTGCAGATACGCAGTATTTT
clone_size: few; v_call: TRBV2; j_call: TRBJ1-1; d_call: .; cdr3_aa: CASSEAPPGRSRAFF; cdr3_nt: TGTGCCAGCAGTGAAGCGCCCCCCGGGCGCTCTAGAGCTTTCTTT
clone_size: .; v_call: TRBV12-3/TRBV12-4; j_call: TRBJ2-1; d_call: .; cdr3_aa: CASSLEGLSYNEQFF; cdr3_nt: TGTGCCAGCAGTCTCGAGGGCCTCTCCTACAATGAGCAGTTCTTC
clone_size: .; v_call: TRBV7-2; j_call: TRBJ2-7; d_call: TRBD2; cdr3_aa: CASSSGGFRVYEQYF; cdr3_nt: TGTGCCAGCAGCTCCGGGGGGTTTAGGGTCTACGAGCAGTACTTC
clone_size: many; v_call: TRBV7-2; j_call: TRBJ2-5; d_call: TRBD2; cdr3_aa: CASSRSGAGVGETQYF; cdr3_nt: TGTGCCAGCAGCCGATCCGGAGCGGGAGTAGGAGAGACCCAGTACTTC
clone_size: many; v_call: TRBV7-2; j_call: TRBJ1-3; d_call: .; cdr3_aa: CASSLVPATAGNTIYF; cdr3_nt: TGTGCCAGCAGCTTAGTTCCGGCGACGGCTGGAAACACCATATATTTT
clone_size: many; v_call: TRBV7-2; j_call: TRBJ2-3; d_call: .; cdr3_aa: CASSLVAADTQYF; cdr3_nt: TGTGCCAGCAGCTTAGTTGCAGCAGATACGCAGTATTTT
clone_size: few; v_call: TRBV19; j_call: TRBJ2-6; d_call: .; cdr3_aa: CASSLRRSGANVLTF; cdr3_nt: TGTGCCAGTAGCCTCCGTCGCTCTGGGGCCAACGTCCTGACTTTC
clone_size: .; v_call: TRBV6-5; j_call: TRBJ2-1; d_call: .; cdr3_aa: CASRPGDTSNEQFF; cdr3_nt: TGTGCCAGCAGACCGGGGGACACCTCGAATGAGCAGTTCTTC
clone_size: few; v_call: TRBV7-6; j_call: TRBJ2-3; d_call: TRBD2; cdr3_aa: CASGLAGPTTDTQYF; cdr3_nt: TGTGCCAGCGGTCTAGCGGGACCAACCACAGATACGCAGTATTTT
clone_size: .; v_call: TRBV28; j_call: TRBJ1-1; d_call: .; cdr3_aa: CASSNTGWKAEAFF; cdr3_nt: TGTGCCAGCAGTAATACAGGGTGGAAGGCTGAAGCTTTCTTT
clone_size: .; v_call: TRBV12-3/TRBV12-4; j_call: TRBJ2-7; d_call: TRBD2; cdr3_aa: CAGSQAGSYEQYF; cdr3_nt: TGTGCCGGCAGTCAAGCGGGATCTTACGAGCAGTACTTC
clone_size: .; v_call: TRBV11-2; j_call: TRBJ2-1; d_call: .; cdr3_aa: CASSSLFSGHYNEQFF; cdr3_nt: TGTGCCAGCAGTTCACTATTTAGCGGCCACTACAATGAGCAGTTCTTC
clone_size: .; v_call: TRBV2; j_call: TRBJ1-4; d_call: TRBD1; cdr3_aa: CASSEQGGEKLFF; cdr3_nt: TGTGCCAGCAGTGAACAGGGGGGCGAAAAACTGTTTTTT
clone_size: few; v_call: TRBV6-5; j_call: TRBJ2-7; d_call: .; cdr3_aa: CASSRRPDLTYEQYF; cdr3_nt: TGTGCCAGCAGTAGGAGGCCGGACCTCACCTACGAGCAGTACTTC
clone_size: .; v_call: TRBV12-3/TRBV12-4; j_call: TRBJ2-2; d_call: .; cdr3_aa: CASTDLITGELFF; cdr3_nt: TGTGCCAGCACGGACTTAATCACCGGGGAGCTGTTTTTT
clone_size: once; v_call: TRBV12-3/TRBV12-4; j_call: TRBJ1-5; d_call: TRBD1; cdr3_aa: CASRWDRGSQPQHF; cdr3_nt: TGTGCCAGCAGGTGGGACAGGGGTTCTCAGCCCCAGCATTTT
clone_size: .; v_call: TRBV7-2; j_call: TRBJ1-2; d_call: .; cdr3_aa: CASSPEGSGYGYTF; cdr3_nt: TGTGCCAGCAGCCCAGAAGGGTCCGGGTATGGCTACACCTTC
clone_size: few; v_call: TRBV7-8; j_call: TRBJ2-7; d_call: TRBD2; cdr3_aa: CASSLVWVAGDPRYEQYF; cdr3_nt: TGTGCCAGCAGCTTAGTTTGGGTAGCGGGAGACCCCCGCTACGAGCAGTACTTC
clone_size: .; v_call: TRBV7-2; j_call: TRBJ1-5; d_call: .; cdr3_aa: CASSLVGTPFSNQPQHF; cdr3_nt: TGTGCCAGCAGCTTAGTCGGGACACCCTTCAGCAATCAGCCCCAGCATTTT
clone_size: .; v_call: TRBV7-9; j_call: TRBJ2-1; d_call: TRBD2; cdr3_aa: CASSPDIGRERGYNEQFF; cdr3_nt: TGTGCCAGCAGCCCAGACATTGGGCGGGAGAGGGGCTACAATGAGCAGTTCTTC
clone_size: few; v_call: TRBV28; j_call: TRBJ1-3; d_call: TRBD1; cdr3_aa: CASSQITGGRNTIYF; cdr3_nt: TGTGCCAGCAGTCAGATAACAGGGGGCCGAAACACCATATATTTT